The text below deals with one T cell receptor beta chain. Its antigen is unidentified. The PCR employed 60 Vbeta primers together with 13 Jbeta primers. Libraries were prepared by immunoSEQ multiplex PCR; TCRdb keeps only in-frame clonotypes and omits some of them. The sample has over 200,000 clones. This entry is derived from a study of cytomegalovirus exposure and HLA in healthy donors. With 6 bases clipped from V and 3 bases from J, the junction kept 7 bases outside the gene matches. The CDR3 spans 14 residues. Germline-derived CDR1 and CDR2 are LNHNV and YYDKDF (reference sequence). General study findings and limits: The dataset shows that most TCR sequences were rare, while some public TCRs occurred in many donors. With later analysis, a missense DCLRE1C variant became linked to TCR beta V- and J-gene trimming.

The sequence derives from a woman in her thirties in good health and CMV-seropositive. The V call is TRBV15, the J call TRBJ2-7; 8 nucleotides match TRBD2. The sample comprised PBMCs. As DNA, the CDR3 is TGTGCCACCAGTTCGGGAGGGGCCTTCTACGAGCAGTACTTC. It encodes CATSSGGAFYEQYF.